A selection of T cell receptor beta chains follows, all from one sample in a study of shared clonotypes between healthy human individuals. The assay was immunoSEQ multiplex PCR, and TCRdb's table has in-frame clones only and misses some. Here the sample spans about 1,500,000 clones, roughly 97% being singletons. Sequencing input: naive CD4+ T cells sorted from blood. The origin of the receptors is a young man in good health. Each CDR3 is given with its conserved first and last residue. The order of the fields is clone size, J gene, V gene, D gene, CDR3 protein, CDR3 DNA. D genes are given only for firm matches. Only part of the rows carry a size: once, few, many, or a class if the clone is expanded.

abundance: .; j_gene: TRBJ2-7; v_gene: TRBV5-4; d_gene: TRBD1; CDR3aa: CASSLSPGQEREQYF; CDR3nt: TGTGCCAGCAGCTTGAGCCCGGGACAGGAGCGCGAGCAGTACTTC
abundance: .; j_gene: TRBJ2-1; v_gene: TRBV7-2; d_gene: TRBD2; CDR3aa: CASIFGLAGGNEQFF; CDR3nt: TGTGCCAGCATCTTTGGACTAGCGGGAGGAAATGAGCAGTTCTTC
abundance: .; j_gene: TRBJ2-2; v_gene: TRBV21-1; d_gene: .; CDR3aa: CASSNWGQGLAGGLTGELFF; CDR3nt: TGTGCCAGCAGCAATTGGGGACAGGGCCTAGCGGGAGGACTCACCGGGGAGCTGTTTTTT
abundance: once; j_gene: TRBJ2-7; v_gene: TRBV10-3; d_gene: TRBD2; CDR3aa: CANARALAGVFEQYF; CDR3nt: TGTGCCAACGCAAGAGCACTAGCGGGGGTCTTCGAGCAGTACTTC
abundance: .; j_gene: TRBJ1-5; v_gene: TRBV15; d_gene: .; CDR3aa: CATSRNAPDSNQPQHF; CDR3nt: TGTGCCACCAGCAGGAACGCGCCAGATAGCAATCAGCCCCAGCATTTT
abundance: .; j_gene: TRBJ2-3; v_gene: TRBV9; d_gene: .; CDR3aa: CASSVGTEIDTQYF; CDR3nt: TGTGCCAGCAGCGTGGGTACCGAAATAGATACGCAGTATTTT
abundance: .; j_gene: TRBJ1-3; v_gene: TRBV9; d_gene: .; CDR3aa: CASSVASRSGNTIYF; CDR3nt: TGTGCCAGCAGCGTAGCTAGCCGCTCTGGAAACACCATATATTTT
abundance: .; j_gene: TRBJ2-1; v_gene: TRBV5-1; d_gene: .; CDR3aa: CASSSDPLRQNNEQFF; CDR3nt: TGCGCCAGCAGCTCGGATCCCTTACGACAGAACAATGAGCAGTTCTTC
abundance: .; j_gene: TRBJ2-7; v_gene: TRBV6-5; d_gene: .; CDR3aa: CASSMDTLGTYEQYF; CDR3nt: TGTGCCAGCAGTATGGACACCCTGGGGACCTACGAGCAGTACTTC
abundance: .; j_gene: TRBJ1-3; v_gene: TRBV9; d_gene: .; CDR3aa: CASSVEVRASSGNTIYF; CDR3nt: TGTGCCAGCAGCGTAGAGGTTAGGGCGAGCTCTGGAAACACCATATATTTT
abundance: .; j_gene: TRBJ2-3; v_gene: TRBV4-3; d_gene: TRBD2; CDR3aa: CASSQERYSGRLNADTQYF; CDR3nt: TGCGCCAGCAGCCAAGAAAGGTATAGCGGGAGGTTAAACGCAGATACGCAGTATTTT
abundance: .; j_gene: TRBJ2-1; v_gene: TRBV11-3; d_gene: .; CDR3aa: CASSQALGRAVFF; CDR3nt: TGTGCCAGCAGCCAAGCCTTGGGTCGAGCGGTTTTCTTC
abundance: once; j_gene: TRBJ1-1; v_gene: TRBV5-5; d_gene: .; CDR3aa: CASSLASGKDTEAFF; CDR3nt: TGTGCCAGCAGCTTGGCGTCAGGGAAGGACACTGAAGCTTTCTTT
abundance: once; j_gene: TRBJ2-7; v_gene: TRBV7-2; d_gene: TRBD2; CDR3aa: CASSLTHGASGSWSYEQYF; CDR3nt: TGTGCCAGCAGCTTAACCCACGGGGCTAGCGGGAGTTGGTCCTACGAGCAGTACTTC
abundance: .; j_gene: TRBJ2-7; v_gene: TRBV14; d_gene: TRBD2; CDR3aa: CASSHLNAGGRNREQYF; CDR3nt: TGTGCCAGCAGCCACCTAAACGCGGGAGGGCGTAATCGCGAGCAGTACTTC
abundance: .; j_gene: TRBJ2-1; v_gene: TRBV4-3; d_gene: .; CDR3aa: CASSQDLWQDGEQFF; CDR3nt: TGCGCCAGCAGCCAAGATCTTTGGCAGGACGGTGAGCAGTTCTTC
abundance: .; j_gene: TRBJ2-7; v_gene: TRBV11-2; d_gene: TRBD2; CDR3aa: CASSHRDGSGGYEQYF; CDR3nt: TGTGCCAGCAGCCACCGGGACGGTAGCGGGGGTTACGAGCAGTACTTC
abundance: .; j_gene: TRBJ2-7; v_gene: TRBV6-5; d_gene: TRBD1; CDR3aa: CASSYSGTGGYEQYF; CDR3nt: TGTGCCAGCAGTTACTCGGGGACAGGGGGCTACGAGCAGTACTTC
abundance: .; j_gene: TRBJ1-5; v_gene: TRBV19; d_gene: TRBD1; CDR3aa: CASSGGTANQPQHF; CDR3nt: TGTGCCAGTAGTGGGGGGACAGCTAATCAGCCCCAGCATTTT
abundance: .; j_gene: TRBJ2-3; v_gene: TRBV18; d_gene: .; CDR3aa: CASSPLSPPTDTQYF; CDR3nt: TGTGCCAGCTCACCACTCAGTCCACCCACAGATACGCAGTATTTT
abundance: .; j_gene: TRBJ2-2; v_gene: TRBV5-1; d_gene: TRBD1; CDR3aa: CASRGNAGTADTGELFF; CDR3nt: TGCGCCAGCAGGGGGAACGCCGGGACAGCAGACACCGGGGAGCTGTTTTTT
abundance: .; j_gene: TRBJ2-1; v_gene: TRBV5-1; d_gene: .; CDR3aa: CASSQASSYNEQFF; CDR3nt: TGCGCCAGCAGCCAGGCCAGCTCCTACAATGAGCAGTTCTTC
abundance: .; j_gene: TRBJ1-4; v_gene: TRBV7-9; d_gene: .; CDR3aa: CASSGSGGHIEKLFF; CDR3nt: TGTGCCAGCAGCGGCAGCGGGGGGCATATTGAAAAACTGTTTTTT